The 26 T cell receptor beta chains below come from one sample, sequenced in a study of cytomegalovirus exposure and HLA in healthy donors. Here immunoSEQ multiplex PCR was the method, and the copy in TCRdb shows in-frame clones only, minus some. The table records 150,000 or so clones, around four fifths of them present only once. Sequences were obtained from PBMCs. These TCRs come from a man aged 30 to 39 in good health and CMV-seropositive.

The chain joins TRBV18 to TRBJ1-1, with no clear D. V dropped 0 bases and J dropped 1 base, with 6 bases sitting between them. The CDR3 spans 14 residues. Germline loops: CDR1 KGHSH, CDR2 LQKENI. The DNA of the CDR3 is TGTGCCAGCTCACCACCCGACACGAACACTGAAGCTTTCTTT. Residues: CASSPPDTNTEAFF.

The chain uses TRBV29-1 and TRBJ1-5, with 7 bases that match TRBD1. After removal of 6 bases from V and 5 bases from J, the junction contained 10 bases not matched to a gene. Germline V lookup: CDR1 SQVTM, CDR2 ANQGSEA. This CDR3 is 14 amino acids long. The CDR3 DNA reads as TGCAGCGTCAACACAGGGGTGGGGGATCAGCCCCAGCATTTT. Amino acid sequence: CSVNTGVGDQPQHF. The variable domain in full, completed from reference TRBV29-1 and TRBJ1-5, reads SAVISQKPSRDICQRGTSLTIQCQVDSQVTMMFWYRQQPGQSLTLIATANQGSEATYESGFVIDKFPISRPNLTFSTLTVSNMSPEDSSIYLCSVNTGVGDQPQHFGDGTRLSIL.

The CDR3 loop reads CASSLGMGGPEETQYF. The CDR3 bases are TGTGCCAGCAGCTTAGGTATGGGGGGGCCGGAAGAGACCCAGTACTTC. The V and J genes are TRBV7-9 and TRBJ2-5, with a possible D match to TRBD2 (7 bases). V was shortened by 1 base and J by 3 bases, with 15 bases between the two germline ends. Per germline, CDR1 SEHNR and CDR2 FQNEAQ (reference sequence). CDR3 length: 16 amino acids.

As concerns this clone: A read error is possible here, since a much larger clone lies one base away. CDR3 nucleotides: TGCGCCAGCAGCGGGGCGGGACTAGCGAACACAGATACGCAGTATTTT. Translated, it gives CASSGAGLANTDTQYF. This chain joins TRBV5-1 and TRBJ2-3, with 10 nucleotides matching TRBD2. CDR3 length: 16 residues. Trimming at V came to 4 bases and at J to 2 bases, leaving 7 bases not matched to a gene. From germline, CDR1 is SGHRS and CDR2 YFSETQ.

The chain uses TRBV9 and TRBJ2-3; TRBD2 matches 8 bases. Germline V lookup: CDR1 SGDLS, CDR2 YYNGEE. V was clipped by 3 bases and J by 0 bases; unmatched bases: 15. The CDR3 consists of 19 residues. The CDR3 region has the DNA TGTGCCAGCAGCGGACTCGGGACTAGGGCCCAGGGTAGCACAGATACGCAGTATTTT. This sequence encodes CASSGLGTRAQGSTDTQYF.

The rearrangement joins TRBV5-1 to TRBJ1-1; D ambiguous. Germline CDR1 and CDR2: SGHRS and YFSETQ. The CDR3 has 13 residues. Trimming pared 2 bases from V and 6 bases from J, leaving 11 bases between. This CDR3 is CASSFVGVAEAFF. The CDR3 DNA reads TGCGCCAGCAGCTTCGTGGGAGTCGCTGAAGCTTTCTTT. Variable domain in full (rest from reference TRBV5-1 and TRBJ1-1): KAGVTQTPRYLIKTRGQQVTLSCSPISGHRSVSWYQQTPGQGLQFLFEYFSETQRNKGNFPGRFSGRQFSNSRSEMNVSTLELGDSALYLCASSFVGVAEAFFGQGTRLTVV.

This rearrangement joins TRBV6-5 to TRBJ2-3; 8 bases are a match to TRBD1. This CDR3 region has 14 residues. V was clipped by 2 bases and J by 4 bases; unmatched bases: 2. Looked up from germline, CDR1 is MNHEY and CDR2 is SVGAGI. Here the CDR3 DNA reads TGTGCCAGCAGTTACGCGACAGGGGCAGATACGCAGTATTTT. This sequence encodes CASSYATGADTQYF.

The V and J genes are TRBV5-1 and TRBJ2-4; tentative D call: TRBD1 (6 bases). Germline loops: CDR1 SGHRS, CDR2 YFSETQ. V lost 0 bases to trimming and J lost 6 bases, with 13 bases between them. This CDR3 spans 15 amino acids. The DNA of the CDR3 is TGCGCCAGCAGCTTGGCCGCAGGGGCAGGAAACATTCAGTACTTC. Protein sequence: CASSLAAGAGNIQYF.

The CDR3 nucleotides read TGCAGTGCAGAACAGGGGATTGAGCAGTTCTTC. This translates into CSAEQGIEQFF. The chain combines TRBV20-1 with TRBJ2-1, with 7 bases lining up with TRBD1. Germline CDR1 is DFQATT and CDR2 is SNEGSKA (reference sequence). There are 11 residues in the CDR3. J was trimmed by 9 bases and V by 6 bases; bases with no gene match: 5.

As for this clone: This may come from a read error, since a much larger clone is one base off. The chain couples TRBV2 to TRBJ2-3; 9 nucleotides line up with TRBD2. The CDR3 runs to 15 residues. Germline CDR1 SNHLY, CDR2 FYNNEI. The chain's CDR3 is CVSSEPRGGPDTQYF. CDR3 bases: TGTGTCAGCAGTGAACCGCGGGGGGGCCCAGATACGCAGTATTTT.

V is TRBV9 and J is TRBJ2-2; 13 nucleotides match TRBD2. Germline trimming cut 4 bases from V and 1 base from J; bases unmatched to any gene: 7. CDR3 length: 18 residues. The germline gives CDR1 SGDLS, CDR2 YYNGEE. In nucleotides, the CDR3 is TGTGCCAGCAGCTCCGGACTAGCGGGGGAATTGAACACCGGGGAGCTGTTTTTT. Translated: CASSSGLAGELNTGELFF.

The rearrangement links TRBV2 to TRBJ2-3, with TRBD2 identical over 14 bases. The CDR3 covers 15 residues. CDR1 and CDR2 from the germline V gene are SNHLY and FYNNEI. V dropped 7 bases and J dropped 5; count of bases not matched to a gene: 5. The CDR3 loop is CASKGLAGAGDTQYF. The CDR3 region has the DNA TGTGCCAGCAAGGGACTAGCGGGGGCTGGAGATACGCAGTATTTT.

This chain joins TRBV6-1 and TRBJ1-5; 7 nucleotides agree with TRBD1. Germline trimming cut 3 bases from V and 0 bases from J; bases unmatched to any gene: 5. CDR1 MNHNS and CDR2 SASEGT come from the germline V gene. The CDR3 contains 16 residues. For the CDR3, the DNA is TGTGCCAGCAGTGAGCAGGGGGTAGGTAGCAATCAGCCCCAGCATTTT. This gives the protein CASSEQGVGSNQPQHF.

The chain recombines TRBV25-1 with TRBJ2-2, with D possibly matching TRBD1 (6 bases). Germline CDR1 MGHDK, CDR2 SYGVNS. The length of the CDR3 is 16 residues. Trimming stripped 3 bases from V and 3 bases from J, with 14 bases between. CDR3 sequence reads: CASSDLSGDYTGELFF. For the CDR3, the DNA is TGTGCCAGCAGTGACCTTTCAGGGGATTACACCGGGGAGCTGTTTTTT. Drawing the rest from reference TRBV25-1 and TRBJ2-2, the complete variable domain is EADIYQTPRYLVIGTGKKITLECSQTMGHDKMYWYQQDPGMELHLIHYSYGVNSTEKGDLSSESTVSRIRTEHFPLTLESARPSHTSQYLCASSDLSGDYTGELFFGEGSRLTVL.

The rearrangement links TRBV5-1 to TRBJ2-1; 11 positions match TRBD2. The V segment lost 4 bases and the J segment 3 bases; nucleotides outside the gene matches: 6. Germline CDR1 and CDR2: SGHRS and YFSETQ. This CDR3 spans 16 amino acids. The CDR3 loop reads CASSLQGTSGYNEQFF. In nucleotides, the CDR3 is TGCGCCAGCAGCCTCCAGGGGACTAGCGGCTACAATGAGCAGTTCTTC.

J is TRBJ1-5 and V is TRBV2; D perhaps matches TRBD1 (5 bases). V lost 6 bases and J lost 6, with 18 bases in between. CDR1 is SNHLY and CDR2 is FYNNEI in the germline V gene. CDR3 length: 15 amino acids. CDR3 in DNA: TGTGCCAGCAGACAAAAATGGGGCTCGGGTCAGCCCCAGCATTTT. Residues: CASRQKWGSGQPQHF.

This chain links TRBV5-1 with TRBJ2-5; 13 positions match TRBD2. The CDR3 spans 14 residues. The J segment lost 0 bases and the V segment lost 7 bases, leaving 0 bases of the junction unmatched. From germline, CDR1 is SGHRS and CDR2 YFSETQ. This chain's CDR3 is CASGLAGDQETQYF. The DNA for the CDR3 is TGCGCCAGCGGACTAGCGGGGGACCAAGAGACCCAGTACTTC.

The chain links TRBV5-1 to TRBJ2-2; D might be TRBD2 (5 bases). CDR3 length: 16 residues. Germline-derived CDR1 and CDR2 are SGHRS and YFSETQ. Trimming took off 4 bases at V and 0 bases at J, with 13 bases between the two ends. CDR3 protein: CASSQPGGPNTGELFF. The DNA of the CDR3 is TGCGCCAGCAGCCAGCCGGGCGGGCCGAACACCGGGGAGCTGTTTTTT.

The J gene is TRBJ1-2, the V gene TRBV6-1; tentatively, D is TRBD1 (6 bases). Trimming took 8 bases from V and 1 from J, leaving 11 bases between them. Per the germline V gene, CDR1 is MNHNS and CDR2 is SASEGT. The CDR3 consists of 13 residues. CDR3 coding DNA: TGTGCCAGCCTAAGGGGGTATAACTATGGCTACACCTTC. Translation gives CASLRGYNYGYTF.

This clone was seen only a few times. This chain uses TRBV20-1 with TRBJ1-2; D gene uncertain. Germline-derived CDR1 and CDR2 are DFQATT and SNEGSKA (reference sequence). The V gene lost 3 bases and the J gene lost 8 bases, with 7 bases spanning the gap. The CDR3 contains 10 residues. This chain's CDR3 is CSARREGYTF. CDR3 DNA: TGCAGTGCTAGGCGGGAGGGCTACACCTTC.

The V call is TRBV4-1, the J call TRBJ2-7; 9 bases agree with TRBD1. The germline V gene encodes CDR1 MGHRA and CDR2 YSYEKL. V shed 9 bases, J shed 0 bases, and the junction held 9 bases outside the gene matches. The CDR3 consists of 15 residues. The CDR3 sequence: CASRPGTGSSYEQYF. The CDR3 DNA follows: TGCGCCAGTCGACCAGGGACAGGGAGCTCCTACGAGCAGTACTTC.

The chain uses TRBV15 and TRBJ1-3, with a tentative D call TRBD1 (5 bases). The CDR3 has 15 residues. Trimming took off 0 bases at V and 2 bases at J, with 8 bases between the two ends. CDR1 and CDR2 from the germline V gene are LNHNV and YYDKDF (reference sequence). CDR3: CATSRERTTGNTIYF. DNA for the CDR3: TGTGCCACCAGCAGAGAAAGGACAACTGGAAACACCATATATTTT.

This rearrangement joins TRBV2 to TRBJ2-5; 7 nucleotides line up with TRBD2. V gave up 7 bases and J gave up 4 bases; unmatched junction bases: 6. CDR3 size: 13 residues. Germline CDR1 reads SNHLY; CDR2 reads FYNNEI. The CDR3: CASMKTSRETQYF. The CDR3 DNA follows: TGTGCCAGCATGAAGACTAGCAGAGAGACCCAGTACTTC.

This chain connects TRBV11-3 to TRBJ2-3; 9 bases align to TRBD1. After removal of 5 bases from V and 4 bases from J, the junction contained 10 bases not matched to a gene. CDR3 size: 16 residues. CDR1 SGHNT and CDR2 YENEEA come from the germline V gene. This CDR3 reads CASSGGGTGNSDTQYF. The CDR3 DNA reads TGTGCCAGCAGCGGGGGTGGGACAGGGAATTCAGATACGCAGTATTTT.

J is TRBJ2-5 and V is TRBV19; a weak D match, TRBD1 (5 bases). The V end was cut by 3 bases, the J end by 5 bases, with 19 bases between. From germline, CDR1 is LNHDA and CDR2 SQIVND (reference sequence). The CDR3 loop spans 16 amino acids. CDR3 loop: CASSIYPDTLGETQYF. CDR3 coding DNA: TGTGCCAGTAGTATCTACCCGGACACCCTCGGGGAGACCCAGTACTTC.

V and J are TRBV9 and TRBJ2-1, with TRBD1 matching 7 bases. CDR3 length: 13 amino acids. After removal of 1 base from V and 6 bases from J, the junction contained 1 base not matched to a gene. The V gene's germline CDR1 is SGDLS and CDR2 YYNGEE. The CDR3 coding sequence is TGTGCCAGCAGCGTAACAGGGGCCAATGAGCAGTTCTTC. Amino acids: CASSVTGANEQFF.